This T cell receptor beta chain originates from a study of blood T cell repertoires in COVID-19. About the research overall: T cells, B-cell-depleted T cells, or PBMCs supplied cDNA or gDNA.

The authors' processing: Estimation of nucleated cell counts was performed using reference gene primer amplification. Assay used: immunoSEQ multiplex PCR; TCRdb lists only in-frame clones, some missing. That table furnishes V, J and clone size, whereas the DNA furnished D and trimming. The top ten hold about 8.9% of the sample, which has about 210,000 clones, about four fifths seen once. Participants were aged about 18 to 90 years, lived in over 20 US areas, and enrolled virtually. Donors were grouped by their self-reported clinical history. Germline loops: CDR1 SGHTA, CDR2 FQGNSA. Trimming cost V 2 bases and J 4 bases; bases outside gene matches: 9. This CDR3 has 16 amino acids.

Material: PBMCs or T cells enriched from blood (not recorded which). The chain couples TRBV7-2 to TRBJ2-3; 7 bases map to TRBD2. The receptor's source is a woman aged 50 to 65 with acute COVID-19. CDR3 DNA: TGTGCCAGCAGCTTAAAGGGCGGGAGCGGGTCAGATACGCAGTATTTT. This codes for CASSLKGGSGSDTQYF.